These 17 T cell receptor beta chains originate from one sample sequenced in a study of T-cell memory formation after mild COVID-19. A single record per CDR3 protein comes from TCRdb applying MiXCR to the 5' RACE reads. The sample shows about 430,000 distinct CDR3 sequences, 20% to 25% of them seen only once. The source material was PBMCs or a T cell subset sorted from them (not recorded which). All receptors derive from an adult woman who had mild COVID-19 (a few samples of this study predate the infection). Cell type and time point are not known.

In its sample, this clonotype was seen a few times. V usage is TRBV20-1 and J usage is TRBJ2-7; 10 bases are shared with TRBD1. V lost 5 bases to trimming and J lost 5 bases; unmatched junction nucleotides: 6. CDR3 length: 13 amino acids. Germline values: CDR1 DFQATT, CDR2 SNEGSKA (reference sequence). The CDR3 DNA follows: TGCAGTGCTCGCCGGGACAGGGGCGACGAGCAGTACTTC. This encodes CSARRDRGDEQYF.

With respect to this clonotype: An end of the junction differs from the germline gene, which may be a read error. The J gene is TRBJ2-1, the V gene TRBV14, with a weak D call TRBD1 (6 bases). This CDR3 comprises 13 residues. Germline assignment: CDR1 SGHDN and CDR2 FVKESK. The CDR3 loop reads CASSQDLGDTPSF. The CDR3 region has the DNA TGTGCCAGCAGCCAAGATTTGGGGGACACTCCATCCTTC. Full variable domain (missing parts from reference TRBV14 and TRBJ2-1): EAGVTQFPSHSVIEKGQTVTLRCDPISGHDNLYWYRRVMGKEIKFLLHFVKESKQDESGMPNNRFLAERTGGTYSTLKVQPAELEDSGVYFCASSQDLGDTPSFGPGTRLTVL.

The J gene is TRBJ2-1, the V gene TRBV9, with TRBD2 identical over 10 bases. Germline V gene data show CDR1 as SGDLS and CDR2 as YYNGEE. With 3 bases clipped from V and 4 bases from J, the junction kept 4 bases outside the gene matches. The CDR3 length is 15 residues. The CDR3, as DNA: TGTGCCAGCAGCGGAACTAGCGGGAATTACAATGAGCAGTTCTTC. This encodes CASSGTSGNYNEQFF.

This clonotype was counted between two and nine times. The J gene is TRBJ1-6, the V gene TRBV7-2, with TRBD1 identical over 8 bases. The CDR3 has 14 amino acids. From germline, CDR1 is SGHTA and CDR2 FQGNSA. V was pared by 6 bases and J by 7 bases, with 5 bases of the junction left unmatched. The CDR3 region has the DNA TGTGCCAGCAGTGACGACAGGGGCAATTCACCCCTCCACTTT. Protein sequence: CASSDDRGNSPLHF.

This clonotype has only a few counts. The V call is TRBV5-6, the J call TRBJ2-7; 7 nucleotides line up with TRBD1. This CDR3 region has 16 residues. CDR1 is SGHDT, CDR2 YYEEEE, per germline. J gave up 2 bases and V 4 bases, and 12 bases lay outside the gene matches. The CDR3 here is CASSVGPGTEPYEQYF. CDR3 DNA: TGTGCCAGCAGCGTGGGGCCCGGGACAGAACCCTACGAGCAGTACTTC.

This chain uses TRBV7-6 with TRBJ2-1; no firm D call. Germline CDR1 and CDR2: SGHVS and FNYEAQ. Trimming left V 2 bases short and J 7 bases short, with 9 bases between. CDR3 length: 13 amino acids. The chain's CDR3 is CASSLSGVNEQFF. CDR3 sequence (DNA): TGTGCCAGCAGCTTAAGTGGCGTTAATGAGCAGTTCTTC.

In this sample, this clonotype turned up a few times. The CDR3, as DNA: TGCGCCAGCAGCTCCTCGGCCCCGCTTCTCCGGGACAGGGACTACGAGCAGTACTTC. Protein: CASSSSAPLLRDRDYEQYF. The chain is built from TRBV5-1 and TRBJ2-7; 9 bases line up with TRBD1. Trimming removed 3 bases from V and 3 bases from J; junction bases left unmatched: 19. CDR3 length equals 19 residues. Germline CDR1 SGHRS, CDR2 YFSETQ.

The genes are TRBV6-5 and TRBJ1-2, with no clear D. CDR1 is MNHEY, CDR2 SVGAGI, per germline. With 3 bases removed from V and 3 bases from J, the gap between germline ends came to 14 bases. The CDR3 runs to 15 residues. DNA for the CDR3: TGTGCCAGCAGTTATCGGGCCTTAGAGGACTATGGCTACACCTTC. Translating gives CASSYRALEDYGYTF.

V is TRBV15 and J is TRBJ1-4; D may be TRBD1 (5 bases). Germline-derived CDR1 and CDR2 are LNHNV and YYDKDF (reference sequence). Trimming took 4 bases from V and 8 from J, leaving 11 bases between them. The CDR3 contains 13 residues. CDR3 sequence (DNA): TGTGCCACCAGCACTCTCGGGGGGGAAAAACTGTTTTTT. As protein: CATSTLGGEKLFF.

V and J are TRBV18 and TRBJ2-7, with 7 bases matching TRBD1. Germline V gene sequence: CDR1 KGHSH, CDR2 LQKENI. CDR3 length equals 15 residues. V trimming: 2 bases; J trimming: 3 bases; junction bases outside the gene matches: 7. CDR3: CASSPEGAAGYEQYF. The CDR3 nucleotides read TGTGCCAGCTCACCAGAGGGGGCAGCCGGCTACGAGCAGTACTTC.

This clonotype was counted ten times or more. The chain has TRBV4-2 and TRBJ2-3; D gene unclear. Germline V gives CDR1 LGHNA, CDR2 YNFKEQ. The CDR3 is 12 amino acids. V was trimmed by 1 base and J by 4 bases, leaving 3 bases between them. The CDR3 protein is CASSQVSDTQYF. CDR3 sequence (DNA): TGTGCCAGCAGCCAAGTGTCAGATACGCAGTATTTT.

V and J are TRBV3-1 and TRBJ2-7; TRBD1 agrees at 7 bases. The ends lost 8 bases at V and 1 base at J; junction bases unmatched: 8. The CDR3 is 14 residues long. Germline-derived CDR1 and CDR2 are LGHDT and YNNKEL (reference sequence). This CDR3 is CASSLMGQSYEQYF. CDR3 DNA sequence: TGTGCCAGCTCCTTGATGGGACAGTCCTACGAGCAGTACTTC.

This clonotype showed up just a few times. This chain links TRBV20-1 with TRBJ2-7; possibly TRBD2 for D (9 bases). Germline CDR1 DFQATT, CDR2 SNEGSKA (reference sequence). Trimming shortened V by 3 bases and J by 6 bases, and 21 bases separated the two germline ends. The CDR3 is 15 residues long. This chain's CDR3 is CSASPGGGRAREQYF. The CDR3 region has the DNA TGCAGTGCTAGCCCAGGGGGCGGGAGGGCCCGCGAGCAGTACTTC.

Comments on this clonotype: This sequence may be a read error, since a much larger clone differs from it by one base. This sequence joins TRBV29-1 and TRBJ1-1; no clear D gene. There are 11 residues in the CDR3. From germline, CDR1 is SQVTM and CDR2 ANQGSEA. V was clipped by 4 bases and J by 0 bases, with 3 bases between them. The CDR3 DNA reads TGCAGCGTTGGTGTGAACACTGAAGCTTTCTTT. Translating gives CSVGVNTEAFF. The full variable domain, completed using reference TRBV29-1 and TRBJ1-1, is SAVISQKPSRDICQRGTSLTIQCQVDSQVTMMFWYRQQPGQSLTLIATANQGSEATYESGFVIDKFPISRPNLTFSTLTVSNMSPEDSSIYLCSVGVNTEAFFGQGTRLTVV.

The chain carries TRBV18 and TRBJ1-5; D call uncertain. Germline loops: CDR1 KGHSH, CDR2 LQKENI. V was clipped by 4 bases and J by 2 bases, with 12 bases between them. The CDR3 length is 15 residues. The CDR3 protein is CASSQGQVRNQPQHF. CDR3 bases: TGTGCCAGCTCACAGGGTCAGGTTCGCAATCAGCCCCAGCATTTT.

The CDR3 protein is CASSQGQAETQYF. The CDR3 nucleotides are TGTGCCAGCAGCCAGGGACAGGCCGAGACCCAGTACTTC. The chain combines TRBV7-2 with TRBJ2-5; 8 bases agree with TRBD1. The CDR3 is 13 amino acids. Per the germline V gene, CDR1 is SGHTA and CDR2 is FQGNSA. J gave up 5 bases and V 5 bases, and 4 bases lay outside the gene matches.

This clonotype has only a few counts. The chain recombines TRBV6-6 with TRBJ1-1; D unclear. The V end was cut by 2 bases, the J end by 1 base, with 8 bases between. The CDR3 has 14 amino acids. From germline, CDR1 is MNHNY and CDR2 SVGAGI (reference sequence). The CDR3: CASSYGRKNTEAFF. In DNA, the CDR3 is TGTGCCAGCAGTTACGGACGGAAGAACACTGAAGCTTTCTTT.